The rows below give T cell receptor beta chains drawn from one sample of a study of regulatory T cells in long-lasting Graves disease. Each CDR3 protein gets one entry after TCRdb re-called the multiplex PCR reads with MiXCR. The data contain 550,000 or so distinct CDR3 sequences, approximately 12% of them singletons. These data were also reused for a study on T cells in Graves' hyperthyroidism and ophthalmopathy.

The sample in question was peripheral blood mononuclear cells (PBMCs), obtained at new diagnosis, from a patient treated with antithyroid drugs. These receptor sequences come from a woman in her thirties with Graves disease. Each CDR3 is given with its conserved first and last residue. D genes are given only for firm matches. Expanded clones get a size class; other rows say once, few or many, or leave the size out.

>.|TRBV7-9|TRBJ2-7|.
CASSIRRNGVVYEQYF
TGTGCCAGCAGCATAAGGCGGAACGGCGTCGTTTACGAGCAGTACTTC
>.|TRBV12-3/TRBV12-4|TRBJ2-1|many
CASSLAVGQFF
TGTGCCAGCAGTTTGGCGGTCGGGCAGTTCTTC
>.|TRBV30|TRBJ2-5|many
CAWSDFGQAGETQYF
TGTGCCTGGAGTGACTTTGGGCAGGCGGGAGAGACCCAGTACTTC
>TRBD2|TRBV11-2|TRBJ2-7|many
CASTDSGALTYEQYF
TGTGCCAGCACCGATAGCGGGGCTTTAACCTACGAGCAGTACTTC
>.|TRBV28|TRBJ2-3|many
CASSETQLNTQYF
TGTGCCAGCAGTGAGACCCAACTTAATACGCAGTATTTT
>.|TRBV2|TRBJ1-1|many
CASQGSLRNTEAFF
TGTGCCAGTCAGGGGTCACTGAGGAACACTGAAGCTTTCTTT
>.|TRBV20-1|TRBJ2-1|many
CSALTQGLVYNEQFF
TGCAGTGCCCTGACCCAGGGATTGGTGTACAATGAGCAGTTCTTC
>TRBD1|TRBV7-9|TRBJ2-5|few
CASSTTGTGTQETQYF
TGTGCCAGCAGCACTACCGGGACAGGGACCCAAGAGACCCAGTACTTC
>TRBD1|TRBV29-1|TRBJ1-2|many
CSVEADRGALNYGYTF
TGCAGCGTTGAAGCGGACAGGGGAGCCCTTAACTATGGCTACACCTTC
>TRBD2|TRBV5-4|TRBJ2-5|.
CASSLGPGGQETQYF
TGTGCCAGCAGCTTAGGACCGGGGGGGCAAGAGACCCAGTACTTC
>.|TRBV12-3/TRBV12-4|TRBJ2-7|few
CASSLAASYEQYF
TGTGCCAGCAGTTTAGCCGCCTCCTACGAGCAGTACTTC
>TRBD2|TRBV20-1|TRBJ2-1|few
CSAQGLAGVHNEQFF
TGCAGTGCCCAGGGACTAGCGGGAGTTCACAATGAGCAGTTCTTC
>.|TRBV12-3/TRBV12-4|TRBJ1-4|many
CASSLEPTAAEKLFF
TGTGCCAGCAGCCTAGAGCCCACGGCAGCTGAAAAACTGTTTTTT
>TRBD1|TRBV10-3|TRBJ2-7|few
CAISTGDSYEQYF
TGTGCCATCAGTACAGGGGACTCCTACGAGCAGTACTTC
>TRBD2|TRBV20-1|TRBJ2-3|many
CSAWEPTSSKTDTQYF
TGCAGTGCTTGGGAGCCGACTAGCTCTAAGACAGATACGCAGTATTTT
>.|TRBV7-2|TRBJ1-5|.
CAGSLVGGNQPQHF
TGTGCCGGCAGCTTAGTAGGGGGAAATCAGCCCCAGCATTTT
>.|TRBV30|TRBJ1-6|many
CAWRRWRQGISPLHF
TGTGCCTGGAGGAGATGGAGGCAGGGGATTTCACCCCTCCACTTT
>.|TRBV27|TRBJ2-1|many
CASSFSSVNNEQFF
TGTGCCAGCAGTTTTTCTAGCGTCAACAATGAGCAGTTCTTC
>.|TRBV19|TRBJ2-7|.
CASSYANRWDYEQYF
TGTGCCAGTAGTTACGCGAATCGCTGGGACTACGAGCAGTACTTC
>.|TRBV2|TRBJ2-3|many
CASRMMGPRGTDTQYF
TGTGCCAGCAGGATGATGGGACCCCGGGGGACAGATACGCAGTATTTT
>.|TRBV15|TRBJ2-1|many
CATSKVGVYNEQFF
TGTGCCACCAGCAAAGTGGGGGTCTACAATGAGCAGTTCTTC
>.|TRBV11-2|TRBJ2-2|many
CASRPPVRAGELFF
TGTGCCAGCAGGCCCCCGGTTCGGGCCGGGGAGCTGTTTTTT
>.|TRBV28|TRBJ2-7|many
CASSLWDRRTEQYF
TGTGCCAGCAGTTTGTGGGATCGTCGTACCGAGCAGTACTTC
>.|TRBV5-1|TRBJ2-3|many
CASSLLPGLESDTQYF
TGCGCCAGCAGCTTACTTCCGGGACTCGAGTCGGATACGCAGTATTTT
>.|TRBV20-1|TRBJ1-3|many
CSASKDGRESSGNTIYF
TGCAGTGCTTCCAAGGACGGCCGTGAGAGCTCTGGAAACACCATATATTTT
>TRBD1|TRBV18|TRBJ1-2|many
CASSPTGQGYGYTF
TGTGCCAGCTCACCTACGGGACAGGGCTATGGCTACACCTTC
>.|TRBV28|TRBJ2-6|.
CASSSHWVGSGANVLTF
TGTGCCAGCAGTTCCCATTGGGTGGGCTCTGGGGCCAACGTCCTGACTTTC
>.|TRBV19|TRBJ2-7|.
CASSIAGSSPYEQYF
TGTGCCAGTAGTATCGCCGGATCTTCCCCGTACGAGCAGTACTTC
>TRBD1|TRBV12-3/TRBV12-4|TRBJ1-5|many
CASSLRDRLNQPQHF
TGTGCCAGCAGTTTACGGGACAGACTCAATCAGCCCCAGCATTTT
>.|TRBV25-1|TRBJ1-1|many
CASSGRTVEAFF
TGTGCCAGCAGTGGAAGGACAGTTGAAGCTTTCTTT
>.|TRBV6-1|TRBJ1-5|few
CASSESVSVGVQPQHF
TGTGCCAGCAGTGAATCGGTTTCTGTTGGGGTGCAGCCCCAGCATTTT
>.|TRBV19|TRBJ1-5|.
CASSMSGLQQPQHF
TGTGCCAGTAGTATGTCGGGGTTGCAGCAGCCCCAGCATTTT
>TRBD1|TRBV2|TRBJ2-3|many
CASRTWTGGTDTQYF
TGTGCCAGCAGGACCTGGACAGGGGGCACAGATACGCAGTATTTT
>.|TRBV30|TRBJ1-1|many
CAWSVGGMNTEAFF
TGTGCCTGGAGTGTTGGCGGCATGAACACTGAAGCTTTCTTT
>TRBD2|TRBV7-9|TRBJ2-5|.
CASSRWGGQEETQYF
TGTGCCAGCAGTCGCTGGGGAGGGCAGGAAGAGACCCAGTACTTC
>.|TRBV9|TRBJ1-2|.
CASSQGRSSNYGYTF
TGTGCCAGCAGCCAGGGCAGATCCTCTAACTATGGCTACACCTTC
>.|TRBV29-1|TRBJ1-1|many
CSVMRDTRRVTEAFF
TGCAGCGTTATGCGGGACACTCGACGGGTCACTGAAGCTTTCTTT
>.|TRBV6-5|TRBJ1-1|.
CASSYWDTEAFF
TGTGCCAGCAGTTACTGGGACACTGAAGCTTTCTTT
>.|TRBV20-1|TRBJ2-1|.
CSAREGGGLENEQFF
TGCAGTGCTAGAGAGGGCGGAGGGCTTGAAAATGAGCAGTTCTTC
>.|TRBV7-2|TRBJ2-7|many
CASSFPGSLNEQYF
TGTGCCAGCAGCTTTCCGGGGAGCTTAAACGAGCAGTACTTC
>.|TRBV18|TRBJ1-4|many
CASSELGEKLFF
TGTGCCAGCTCAGAATTAGGGGAAAAACTGTTTTTT
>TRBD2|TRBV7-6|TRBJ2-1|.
CASSLPLREGEQFF
TGTGCCAGCAGCTTACCGCTCAGGGAGGGCGAGCAGTTCTTC
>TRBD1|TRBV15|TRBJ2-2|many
CATSQRYIHSEMTGLYTGELFF
TGTGCCACCAGCCAGCGATACATCCACAGTGAAATGACAGGGTTGTACACCGGGGAGCTGTTTTTT
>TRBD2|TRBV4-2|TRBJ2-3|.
CASSLVRLAGGPDTQYF
TGTGCCAGCAGCCTAGTCCGACTAGCGGGAGGGCCCGATACGCAGTATTTT
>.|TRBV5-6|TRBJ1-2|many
CASSLDPSYGYTF
TGTGCCAGCAGCTTGGATCCCAGCTATGGCTACACCTTC
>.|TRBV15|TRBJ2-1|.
CATSRGGNEQFF
TGTGCCACCAGCAGGGGCGGCAATGAGCAGTTCTTC
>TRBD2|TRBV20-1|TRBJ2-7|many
CSARDEGLHYEQYF
TGCAGTGCTAGAGATGAGGGACTACACTACGAGCAGTACTTC
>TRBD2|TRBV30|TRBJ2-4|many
CAWKSSGRNIQYF
TGTGCCTGGAAGTCTAGCGGGAGAAACATTCAGTACTTC
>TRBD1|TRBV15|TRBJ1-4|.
CATRGGTGGSEKLFF
TGTGCCACCAGAGGGGGGACAGGGGGAAGCGAAAAACTGTTTTTT
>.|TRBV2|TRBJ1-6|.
CASRGRLGNSPLHF
TGTGCCAGCAGGGGGCGTTTGGGTAATTCACCCCTCCACTTT
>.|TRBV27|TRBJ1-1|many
CASSLIGSMNTEAFF
TGTGCCAGCAGTTTGATAGGGTCGATGAACACTGAAGCTTTCTTT
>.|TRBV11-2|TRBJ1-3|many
CASSQWVSDTIYF
TGTGCCAGCAGCCAGTGGGTTTCTGACACCATATATTTT
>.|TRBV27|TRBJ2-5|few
CASSSPTRKETQYF
TGTGCCAGCAGTTCGCCGACAAGGAAAGAGACCCAGTACTTC
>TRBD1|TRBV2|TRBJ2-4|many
CASRRQGVVLAKNIQYF
TGTGCCAGCAGGAGACAGGGGGTGGTGCTGGCCAAAAACATTCAGTACTTC
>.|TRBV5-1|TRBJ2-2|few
CASRGRIGAGELFF
TGCGCCAGCAGGGGGCGAATAGGTGCCGGGGAGCTGTTTTTT